This TCR beta chain was observed in a study of cytomegalovirus exposure and HLA in healthy donors listed by TCRdb under 2017. Regarding the complete study: According to a later analysis, the roughly 120 validation repertoires were produced on the same platform as the 700 or so repertoires of the first cohort. The aim of the study was to test whether cataloging public T cell receptors could identify signatures of past pathogen exposure. A separate validation cohort of more than 100 different subjects was used in addition to the approximately 700-subject first cohort. To predict cytomegalovirus infection status, the study brought together high-throughput TCR immunosequencing, statistical association of individual TCRs with disease status, and machine learning. What the work shows at the level of the full study, not this receptor alone: A later analysis lacked HLA typing for the validation cohort, so it scored co-occurrence in that cohort across all 120 or so repertoires. In a later analysis, TCRs clustered in the first cohort were found to also tend to co-occur in the roughly 120 validation repertoires, with approximately 95% of cluster scores above 0. According to the authors, the approach could potentially be generalized to other disease states and immunological phenotypes. The study gave a list of 150 to 200 TCR beta chains associated with cytomegalovirus. In vitro tests confirmed that a few of the cytomegalovirus-associated TCR beta chains recognize cytomegalovirus antigens. Cytomegalovirus status was reported to be diagnosed by the classifier with high specificity and sensitivity in both the original and validation cohorts. Across donors, most TCR sequences were observed very rarely, whereas some public TCRs were present in many individuals.

The donors belonged to the validation cohort of 90 to 150 subjects, which was separate from the 666-subject first cohort. Relative to germline, V is 0 bases shorter and J is 5 bases shorter, with 13 bases between their ends. The CDR3 contains 15 residues, cysteine and phenylalanine counted. Only the CDR3 DNA stays, 45 bases, in frame from base 1. From the germline V gene (reference sequence), CDR1 is LNHNV and CDR2 is YYDKDF. Remarks on this clone: The antigen this receptor binds is unknown. Within one base of it there is no much larger clone, and no base qualities were kept.

Library preparation employed the immunoSEQ multiplex PCR assay. From the authors' description of their analysis: A statistical classification framework was built for diagnosing cytomegalovirus status from the catalog of TCR beta chain sequences. In its TCRdb copy, this immuneACCESS table keeps in-frame sequences only and misses some clones. Where compared with another copy, unresolved V genes explain less than half of these, and the others have no known cause. The DNA was the basis for D and trimming; V, J and clone size are from that table. The table for this sample lists about 240,000 clones; approximately 84% of them were counted only once. The ten largest clones represent roughly 1.2% of the sample.

The chain links TRBV15 with TRBJ1-1; the best D guess is TRBD1, with 6 bases matching. The TCR comes from a woman younger than 45 in good health and CMV-seropositive. Sequenced sample: PBMCs. The CDR3 protein sequence reads: CATSRETGRETEAFF. The DNA sequence is TGTGCCACCAGCAGAGAAACAGGGAGAGAAACTGAAGCTTTCTTT.